This passage covers 32 T cell receptor beta chains from one sample sequenced in a study of neoadjuvant nivolumab and ipilimumab in lung cancer (dated by TCRdb to about 2020). According to the study, the label for this sample's time point signals: at surgical resection after neoadjuvant nivolumab +/- ipilimumab. Library prep was done by the immunoSEQ multiplex PCR assay. TCRdb holds this immuneACCESS table with in-frame rearrangements only. Some clones are missing; in checked studies, unresolved V genes explain under half, and the rest has no known cause. Recorded for this sample are approximately 30,000 clones; 90% of them occurred a single time. Jointly, the top ten make up roughly 5% of the sample. This specimen was peripheral blood, taken after neoadjuvant nivolumab, alone or with ipilimumab, at or shortly before surgery. The receptors come from an adult with non-small cell lung cancer.

The chain joins TRBV7-9 to TRBJ2-5; the match to TRBD2 covers 11 bases. V trimming: 5 bases; J trimming: 3 bases; junction bases outside the gene matches: 8. The germline V gene has CDR1 SEHNR and CDR2 FQNEAQ (reference sequence). CDR3 size: 16 residues. The CDR3 sequence is CASSPRGTSGKETQYF. The CDR3 coding sequence is TGTGCCAGCAGCCCCCGGGGGACTAGCGGCAAAGAGACCCAGTACTTC.

V gene TRBV29-1 combines with J gene TRBJ2-1; 14 bases line up with TRBD2. Germline V gene data show CDR1 as SQVTM and CDR2 as ANQGSEA. This CDR3 contains 14 residues. V shed 4 bases, J shed 7 bases, and the junction held 3 bases outside the gene matches. The CDR3 sequence: CSVGLAGGPNEQFF. CDR3 bases: TGCAGCGTTGGACTAGCGGGGGGGCCAAATGAGCAGTTCTTC.

V gene TRBV7-2 combines with J gene TRBJ2-7; the D gene is possibly TRBD1 (5 bases). Germline V CDR1 and CDR2: SGHTA, FQGNSA. The CDR3 has 14 amino acids. V dropped 4 bases and J dropped 4 bases, with 14 bases sitting between them. In DNA form, the CDR3 reads TGTGCCAGCAGCTCCTGGGGCGAATTTTACGAGCAGTACTTC. It translates to CASSSWGEFYEQYF.

The V gene is TRBV18, the J gene TRBJ1-2, with D possibly TRBD1 on 5 matching bases. CDR3 length equals 15 residues. V was pared by 3 bases and J by 8 bases, with 19 bases between. Germline CDR1 KGHSH, CDR2 LQKENI. CDR3 DNA sequence: TGTGCCAGCTCACCCAGGGTAGGACCATCTAAGGGCTACACCTTC. It is translated as CASSPRVGPSKGYTF.

This chain joins TRBV6-1 and TRBJ1-1; 9 bases agree with TRBD1. This CDR3 region has 14 residues. J gave up 1 base and V 6 bases, and 3 bases lay outside the gene matches. Germline CDR1 and CDR2: MNHNS and SASEGT. CDR3 residues: CASRPGQGNTEAFF. The CDR3 DNA reads TGTGCCAGCAGGCCGGGACAGGGGAACACTGAAGCTTTCTTT.

V gene TRBV5-1 combines with J gene TRBJ1-6, with D possibly being TRBD1 (5 bases). V gave up 0 bases and J gave up 9 bases, with 13 bases separating them. The CDR3 sequence is 15 residues long. CDR1 is SGHRS, CDR2 YFSETQ, per germline. The CDR3 nucleotides read TGCGCCAGCAGCTTGGTGGGGGAAGGTAGTTCACCCCTCCACTTT. Its protein is CASSLVGEGSSPLHF.

The chain joins TRBV5-4 to TRBJ1-6; D not resolved. CDR3 length: 15 amino acids. Germline-derived CDR1 and CDR2 are SGHNT and YYREEE (reference sequence). Trimming removed 0 bases from V and 5 bases from J, with 9 bases in between. The CDR3 DNA sequence: TGTGCCAGCAGCTTGGCCGAAAAGAATAATTCACCCCTCCACTTT. This translates into CASSLAEKNNSPLHF.

The chain joins TRBV5-4 to TRBJ2-3, with 8 bases aligning to TRBD2. In germline, CDR1 is SGHNT, CDR2 YYREEE (reference sequence). This CDR3 region has 16 residues. The junction had 9 bases not matched to a gene; V was cut back by 0 bases and J by 6 bases. DNA for the CDR3: TGTGCCAGCAGCTTGGATAGGAGCGGGGGCCTTGATACGCAGTATTTT. Protein product: CASSLDRSGGLDTQYF.

The chain uses TRBV7-9 and TRBJ2-1; no clear D. Germline CDR1 SEHNR, CDR2 FQNEAQ (reference sequence). This CDR3 region has 11 residues. V dropped 1 base and J dropped 9 bases, with 4 bases sitting between them. CDR3 sequence (DNA): TGTGCCAGCAGCTTAGATCGTGAGCAGTTCTTC. Amino acid sequence: CASSLDREQFF.

The rearrangement uses TRBV7-9 and TRBJ1-4; possibly TRBD1 for D (5 bases). Trimming pared 4 bases from V and 8 bases from J, leaving 8 bases between. The CDR3 has 12 amino acids. Germline CDR1 is SEHNR and CDR2 is FQNEAQ (reference sequence). CDR3 DNA: TGTGCCAGCAGCTCTAAGGGGGAAAAACTGTTTTTT. It is translated as CASSSKGEKLFF.

J is TRBJ1-5 and V is TRBV6-5; D unresolved. The V end was cut by 0 bases, the J end by 6 bases, with 9 bases between. Germline loops: CDR1 MNHEY, CDR2 SVGAGI. The CDR3 is 14 amino acids. The CDR3 region has the DNA TGTGCCAGCAGTTACTCAAGTCGGCGTCAGCCCCAGCATTTT. It yields the protein CASSYSSRRQPQHF.

The chain recombines TRBV2 with TRBJ1-6; D is perhaps TRBD1 (6 bases). The CDR3 covers 15 residues. V lost 2 bases, J lost 9 bases, and 14 bases lay in between. The germline V gene has CDR1 SNHLY and CDR2 FYNNEI. CDR3 sequence (DNA): TGTGCCAGCAGTGAAAGTTCAGGGGTAGGTTCACCCCTCCACTTT. Residues: CASSESSGVGSPLHF. Full variable domain (remainder filled in from reference TRBV2 and TRBJ1-6): EPEVTQTPSHQVTQMGQEVILRCVPISNHLYFYWYRQILGQKVEFLVSFYNNEISEKSEIFDDQFSVERPDGSNFTLKIRSTKLEDSAMYFCASSESSGVGSPLHFGNGTRLTVT.

This chain joins TRBV10-3 and TRBJ2-3; 7 bases fit TRBD1. Germline CDR1 and CDR2: ENHRY and SYGVKD. J was trimmed by 0 bases and V by 7 bases; bases with no gene match: 4. The CDR3 is made up of 14 amino acids. The CDR3 DNA reads as TGTGCCATCACCAGGGACAGCAGCACAGATACGCAGTATTTT. Its protein product is CAITRDSSTDTQYF.

The chain joins TRBV5-6 to TRBJ1-2; D uncertain. CDR1 and CDR2 (germline): SGHDT, YYEEEE. The CDR3 consists of 12 residues. The ends were cut back, 0 bases at V and 6 bases at J, with 6 bases in the middle. The CDR3 coding sequence is TGTGCCAGCAGCTTGGGACCCGATGGCTACACCTTC. Its translation is CASSLGPDGYTF.

CDR3 amino acids: CASSQRPGSAMGLFF. The CDR3 DNA sequence: TGTGCCAGCAGCCAGCGTCCTGGGTCGGCGATGGGACTGTTTTTT. This chain uses TRBV7-6 with TRBJ1-4; D uncertain. This CDR3 comprises 15 residues. The germline gives CDR1 SGHVS, CDR2 FNYEAQ. Trimming pared 5 bases from V and 13 bases from J, leaving 23 bases between.

The chain is built from TRBV2 and TRBJ2-2, with TRBD1 identical over 7 bases. The V segment lost 4 bases and the J segment 10 bases; nucleotides outside the gene matches: 9. The CDR3 totals 14 residues. The germline gives CDR1 SNHLY, CDR2 FYNNEI. The CDR3 reads CASSGQGGILELFF. CDR3 DNA sequence: TGTGCCAGCAGTGGACAGGGTGGGATTTTGGAGCTGTTTTTT.

The chain is built from TRBV19 and TRBJ1-5; 8 bases line up with TRBD1. The germline CDR1 and CDR2 sequences are LNHDA and SQIVND (reference sequence). The CDR3 is made up of 15 amino acids. The trim removed 6 bases at V and 1 base at J, leaving 5 bases unmatched. The CDR3 protein is CASRTTGESNQPQHF. DNA for the CDR3: TGTGCCAGTAGGACGACAGGGGAGAGCAATCAGCCCCAGCATTTT.

The J gene is TRBJ1-2, the V gene TRBV5-1, with 7 bases identical to TRBD1. J gave up 2 bases and V 9 bases, and 7 bases lay outside the gene matches. Germline CDR1 reads SGHRS; CDR2 reads YFSETQ. This CDR3 contains 13 residues. The CDR3 loop reads CATGQEPNYGYTF. The CDR3 DNA follows: TGCGCCACAGGACAGGAGCCAAACTATGGCTACACCTTC.

The V and J genes are TRBV4-1 and TRBJ2-7; the match to TRBD2 covers 9 bases. Losses at the gene ends were 0 bases for V and 5 bases for J; bases not matched to a gene: 8. The germline gives CDR1 MGHRA, CDR2 YSYEKL. CDR3 length equals 16 residues. CDR3 DNA sequence: TGCGCCAGCAGCCAAGATGGGCGGGGGGGCCAGAACGAGCAGTACTTC. Protein sequence: CASSQDGRGGQNEQYF.

This rearrangement joins TRBV4-1 to TRBJ2-7; D may be TRBD1 (5 bases). V lost 4 bases and J lost 2, with 12 bases in between. The germline V gene encodes CDR1 MGHRA and CDR2 YSYEKL. CDR3 length: 14 amino acids. CDR3 nucleotide sequence: TGCGCCAGCAGCCCGGCTCCACAGGCCTACGAGCAGTACTTC. Translated: CASSPAPQAYEQYF.

V is TRBV29-1 and J is TRBJ2-5, with 7 bases matching TRBD1. CDR1 and CDR2 (germline): SQVTM, ANQGSEA. This CDR3 is 13 amino acids long. Unmatched junction bases numbered 3, after V lost 4 bases and J lost 1 base. The CDR3 loop reads CSVAAGGQETQYF. CDR3 DNA: TGCAGCGTTGCTGCAGGGGGCCAAGAGACCCAGTACTTC.

The chain combines TRBV6-5 with TRBJ1-3, with unresolved D. Germline CDR1 and CDR2: MNHEY and SVGAGI. The V end lost 0 bases, the J end lost 0 bases, and 9 bases lay between the germline ends. The CDR3 consists of 16 residues. CDR3 residues: CASSYSIQSSGNTIYF. The CDR3 bases are TGTGCCAGCAGTTACTCGATACAGAGCTCTGGAAACACCATATATTTT.

The chain recombines TRBV7-8 with TRBJ1-1, with 7 bases lining up with TRBD1. From germline, CDR1 is SGHVS and CDR2 FQNEAQ. The CDR3 runs to 12 residues. The V and J ends lost 1 base and 10 bases, in that order; junction bases with no gene match: 3. CDR3 in DNA: TGTGCCAGCAGCTTAGGACAGGGAGGAGCTTTCTTT. This sequence encodes CASSLGQGGAFF.

The chain couples TRBV14 to TRBJ2-3; D ambiguous. The V gene's germline CDR1 is SGHDN and CDR2 FVKESK. The V and J ends lost 1 base and 5 bases respectively, with 10 bases between them. The CDR3 runs to 14 residues. Here the CDR3 reads CASSQGSTLDTQYF. In DNA, the CDR3 is TGTGCCAGCAGCCAAGGGTCGACCCTAGATACGCAGTATTTT.

V gene TRBV4-1 combines with J gene TRBJ1-1; TRBD1 matches at 7 bases. The CDR3 length is 16 residues. Trimming took 9 bases from V and 5 from J; bases not matched to a gene: 18. Per germline, CDR1 MGHRA and CDR2 YSYEKL. The CDR3 spells CASRSRQGSLWTEAFF. The CDR3 DNA follows: TGCGCCAGTAGGAGCAGACAGGGCTCCTTGTGGACTGAAGCTTTCTTT.

This chain joins TRBV7-8 and TRBJ2-7; D ambiguous. Trimming took 4 bases from V and 4 from J, leaving 11 bases between them. This CDR3 has 13 residues. Germline V gene lookup returns CDR1 SGHVS and CDR2 FQNEAQ. CDR3 region: CASSSPTGYEQYF. The CDR3 coding sequence is TGTGCCAGCAGCTCTCCAACCGGGTACGAGCAGTACTTC.

Written as DNA, the CDR3 is TGTGCCAGCAGCTTGCGGGGGCGCGATGGCTACACCTTC. Protein sequence: CASSLRGRDGYTF. V is TRBV13 and J is TRBJ1-2; perhaps TRBD1 as D (6 bases). CDR1 is PRHDT, CDR2 FYEKMQ, per germline (reference sequence). CDR3 length: 13 residues. V was cut by 3 bases and J by 6 bases, with 11 bases left in between.

CDR3 residues: CASSSLTGGRGTEAFF. The CDR3 DNA is TGTGCCAGTAGTTCCCTGACCGGGGGGAGAGGCACTGAAGCTTTCTTT. The chain carries TRBV19 and TRBJ1-1; D is possibly TRBD1 (5 bases). Germline V lookup: CDR1 LNHDA, CDR2 SQIVND (reference sequence). V lost 5 bases, J lost 4 bases, and 20 bases lay in between. The CDR3 contains 16 residues.

The chain carries TRBV6-5 and TRBJ2-5; unclear D gene. Germline V gives CDR1 MNHEY, CDR2 SVGAGI. Deletions cut 0 bases from V and 7 bases from J, with 9 bases between. This CDR3 has 13 residues. The CDR3 nucleotides read TGTGCCAGCAGTTACTCGACGGTAGGGACCCAGTACTTC. Its protein product is CASSYSTVGTQYF.

The V call is TRBV9, the J call TRBJ2-3, with 11 bases aligning to TRBD2. This CDR3 has 17 amino acids. From germline, CDR1 is SGDLS and CDR2 YYNGEE. The V and J ends lost 4 bases and 2 bases, in that order; junction bases with no gene match: 9. The CDR3 loop is CASSKGGSGGATDTQYF. The CDR3, as DNA: TGTGCCAGCAGCAAAGGGGGTAGCGGGGGGGCCACAGATACGCAGTATTTT.

This rearrangement joins TRBV5-1 to TRBJ1-3; D remains unclear. Trimming removed 4 bases from V and 0 bases from J, with 11 bases in between. The CDR3 spans 15 residues. Looked up from germline, CDR1 is SGHRS and CDR2 is YFSETQ. The CDR3 sequence is CASSALMSSGNTIYF. The DNA for the CDR3 is TGCGCCAGCAGCGCCTTAATGAGCTCTGGAAACACCATATATTTT. The full variable domain, in which reference TRBV5-1 and TRBJ1-3 provide the parts outside the CDR3, is KAGVTQTPRYLIKTRGQQVTLSCSPISGHRSVSWYQQTPGQGLQFLFEYFSETQRNKGNFPGRFSGRQFSNSRSEMNVSTLELGDSALYLCASSALMSSGNTIYFGEGSWLTVV.

V usage is TRBV2 and J usage is TRBJ1-2; 10 bases are shared with TRBD1. V shed 3 bases, J shed 8 bases, and the junction held 0 bases outside the gene matches. The CDR3 extends over 12 amino acids. Germline loops: CDR1 SNHLY, CDR2 FYNNEI. The CDR3 DNA reads TGTGCCAGCAGTGAGGACAGGGGGGGCTACACCTTC. Translating it yields CASSEDRGGYTF.